Given below is one T cell receptor (beta chain) in context. The sample is drawn from a study of blood T cell repertoires in COVID-19. In the study overall: Nucleic acid was either cDNA or gDNA, and it came from T cells, B-cell-depleted T cells, or PBMCs.

Methods used by the authors: For nucleated cells, counts were estimated from reference gene primer amplification. Sequenced by immunoSEQ multiplex PCR; TCRdb stores in-frame clones only, minus some. The V and J calls and clone size were taken over from that table, and D and trimming were inferred from the DNA. Among 320,000 or so clones, around 90% were seen once, and the ten largest hold 5.2%. Recovery meant two consecutive negative NP/OP PCR tests, professional clearance, or resolved symptoms. V was pared by 12 bases and J by 3 bases, with 11 bases of the junction left unmatched. The CDR3 is 15 residues long. Germline loops: CDR1 KGHDR, CDR2 SFDVKD.

The receptor's source is a man aged 60 to 69 who had recovered from COVID-19. The rearrangement uses TRBV24-1 and TRBJ1-5; 9 bases agree with TRBD1. Sequenced input: PBMCs or T cells enriched from blood (not recorded which). The CDR3 reads CAPGEGQGDNQPQHF. The CDR3 DNA reads TGTGCCCCCGGGGAGGGACAGGGAGACAATCAGCCCCAGCATTTT.